The clone carrying this T cell receptor (beta chain) was seen more than once but under ten times. Its antigen is undetermined. The data are from a study of T-cell memory formation after mild COVID-19. Overall study results and limits: The study detected some responding clones in pre-infection memory, suggesting cross-reactive memory joined. The SARS-CoV-2 specificity of second-wave clones reaching peak at day 37 remained unverified.

V trimming: 6 bases; J trimming: 2 bases; junction bases outside the gene matches: 9. This CDR3 has 15 residues. CDR1 is KGHSH, CDR2 LQKENI, per germline. TCRdb re-called the 5' RACE reads with MiXCR, one entry per CDR3 protein. The table shows about 44,000 distinct CDR3 sequences, with 7.3% occurring only once. This receptor was taken from a man aged 18-30 years who had mild COVID-19 (a few samples of this study predate the infection). Cell type and time point are not known. The genes are TRBV18 and TRBJ2-5; TRBD2 aligns across 7 bases. Sequenced: PBMCs or a T cell subset sorted from them (not recorded which). The CDR3 DNA reads TGTGCCAGCTCCCCAGGACTAGTTCAGCAAGAGACCCAGTACTTC. It translates to CASSPGLVQQETQYF. The variable domain in full, with the rest retrieved from reference TRBV18 and TRBJ2-5, is NAGVMQNPRHLVRRRGQEARLRCSPMKGHSHVYWYRQLPEEGLKFMVYLQKENIIDESGMPKERFSAEFPKEGPSILRIQQVVRGDSAAYFCASSPGLVQQETQYFGPGTRLLVL.